This T cell receptor (beta chain) was recovered during a study of cytomegalovirus exposure and HLA in healthy donors. Study-level points and caveats: The only immune exposure information that was available was CMV serostatus. Among TCR beta chains of equal frequency, HLA-associated ones were more clonally expanded in a later analysis. Exclusion as indistinguishable affected some V segments, including TRBV6-2 and TRBV6-3. Testing in vitro showed a few CMV-associated chains specific for CMV antigens.

PCR amplification relied on 60 Vbeta primers (plus 13 Jbeta primers). Some clones are missing from TCRdb's copy, which holds only in-frame ones; the method was immunoSEQ multiplex PCR. The sample includes 150,000 to 170,000 clones, roughly 80% seen only once; the top ten take over 1.2%. The CDR3 has 15 amino acids. V trimming: 3 bases; J trimming: 3 bases; junction bases outside the gene matches: 5. Germline CDR1 reads LNHNV; CDR2 reads YYDKDF (reference sequence). Note on this clone: Its antigen is currently unknown.

The clonotype comes from a young man in good health and CMV-seronegative. Sequences were obtained from PBMCs. This chain links TRBV15 with TRBJ2-4; 7 bases are a match to TRBD1. CDR3 bases: TGTGCCACCAGCAGGGATAGGGACAGCAAAAACATTCAGTACTTC. This codes for CATSRDRDSKNIQYF.